This TCR beta chain is drawn from a study of T-cell memory formation after mild COVID-19. The CDR3 runs 16 residues. Germline loops: CDR1 SGHRS, CDR2 YFSETQ. Trimming cost V 1 base and J 5 bases, with 18 bases left between them. TCRdb reprocessed the 5' RACE reads via MiXCR and lists one record per CDR3 protein. The data contain 450,000 or so distinct CDR3 sequences, roughly 25% of them seen just once; the ten biggest clones take up approximately 13%. This clonotype was seen a few times. V usage is TRBV5-1 and J usage is TRBJ2-5; no clear D. This TCR was sampled from an adult woman who had mild COVID-19 (a few samples of this study predate the infection). Cell type and time point are not known. The sample comprised PBMCs or a T cell subset sorted from them (not recorded which). The CDR3 spells CASSLQFPGFGETQYF. The DNA of the CDR3 is TGCGCCAGCAGCTTGCAGTTTCCGGGTTTTGGGGAGACCCAGTACTTC.